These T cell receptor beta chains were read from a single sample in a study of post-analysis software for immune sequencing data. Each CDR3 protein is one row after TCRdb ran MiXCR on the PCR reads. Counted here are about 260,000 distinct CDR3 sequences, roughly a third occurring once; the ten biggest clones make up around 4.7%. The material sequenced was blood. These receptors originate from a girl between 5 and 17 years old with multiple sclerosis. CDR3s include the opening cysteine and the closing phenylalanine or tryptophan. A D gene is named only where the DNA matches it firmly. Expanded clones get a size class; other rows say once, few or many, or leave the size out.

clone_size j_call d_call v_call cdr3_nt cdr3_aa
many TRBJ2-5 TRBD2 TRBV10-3 TGTGCCATCAGTGAGTCACGGGGGGGAGAGACCCAGTACTTC CAISESRGGETQYF
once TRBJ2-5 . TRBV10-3 TGTGCCATCAGTTTTGGGCTCCATGAGACCCAGTACTTC CAISFGLHETQYF
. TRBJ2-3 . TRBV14 TGTGCCAGCAATATCCAGGGTAGCACAGATACGCAGTATTTT CASNIQGSTDTQYF
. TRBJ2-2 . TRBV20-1 TGCAGTGCTAGAGATCTTGACACCGGGGAGCTGTTTTTT CSARDLDTGELFF
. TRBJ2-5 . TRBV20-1 TGCAGTGCTAGAGACCGGATGGGAGCGGAAGAGACCCAGTACTTC CSARDRMGAEETQYF
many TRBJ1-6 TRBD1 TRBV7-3 TGTGCCAGCAGCTTATCCGGGACAGAGAGTAATTCACCCCTCCACTTT CASSLSGTESNSPLHF
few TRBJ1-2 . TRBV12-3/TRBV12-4 TGTGCCAGCAGTCTACAGGTCTTCTATGGCTACACCTTC CASSLQVFYGYTF
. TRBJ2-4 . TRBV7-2 TGTGCCAGCAGCCAGCGGTTAGCCAAAAACATTCAGTACTTC CASSQRLAKNIQYF
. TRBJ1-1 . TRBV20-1 TGCAGTGCCGAAGGACGGGGGGGAAGTACTGAAGCTTTCTTT CSAEGRGGSTEAFF
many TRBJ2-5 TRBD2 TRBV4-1 TGCGCCAGCAGCCAGCCGGGACTAGCGGGGGCTAAGAGAACCCAGTACTTC CASSQPGLAGAKRTQYF
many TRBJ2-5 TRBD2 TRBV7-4 TGTGCCAGCAGCTGCGGGAGTAGAGAGACCCAGTACTTC CASSCGSRETQYF
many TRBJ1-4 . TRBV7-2 TGTGCCAGCAGTTTAGGGGGAGCCGGGAAACTGTTTTTT CASSLGGAGKLFF
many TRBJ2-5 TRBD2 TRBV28 TGTGCCAGCAGGGAAACAGGACAGGGTCTAACTAGCGGGGGCCATGAGACCCAGTACTTC CASRETGQGLTSGGHETQYF
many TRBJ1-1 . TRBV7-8 TGTGCCAGCAGCCAGCTTAAGGAGAACACTGAAGCTTTCTTT CASSQLKENTEAFF
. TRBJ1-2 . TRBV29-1 TGCAGCGTGTCGGCGAGAGGCTACACCTTC CSVSARGYTF
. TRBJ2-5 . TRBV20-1 TGCAGTGTTGGTCTAGCGCAGCAAGAGACCCAGTACTTC CSVGLAQQETQYF
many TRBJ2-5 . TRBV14 TGTGCCAGCAGCCAAGATCTTGTTGAGACCCAGTACTTC CASSQDLVETQYF
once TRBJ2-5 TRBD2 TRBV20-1 TGCAGTGCTCATAGCGGGGGGGATGAGACCCAGTACTTC CSAHSGGDETQYF
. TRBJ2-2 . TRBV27 TGTGCCAGTAGTGCACAGGGTAACACCGGGGAGCTGTTTTTT CASSAQGNTGELFF
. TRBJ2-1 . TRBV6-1 TGTGCCAGCAGGACGATAACGGGCTACAATGAGCAGTTCTTC CASRTITGYNEQFF
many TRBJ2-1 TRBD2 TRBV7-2 TGTGCCAGCAGCCCTGCCCTAGCGGGGGGTTACAATGAGCAGTTCTTC CASSPALAGGYNEQFF
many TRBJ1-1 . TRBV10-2 TGCGCCAGCAGTGTCCGGACAGAAGCTTTCTTT CASSVRTEAFF
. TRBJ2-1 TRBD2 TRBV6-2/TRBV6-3 TGTGCCAGCAAAGACATCAGACTAGCGGTCAATGAGCAGTTCTTC CASKDIRLAVNEQFF
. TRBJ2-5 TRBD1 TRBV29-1 TGCAGCTCCCGGACAGGGGAGGAGACCCAGTACTTC CSSRTGEETQYF
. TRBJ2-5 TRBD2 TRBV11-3 TGTGCCAGCAGCCCCGGACTAGCGGGAGGCATGGAGACCCAGTACTTC CASSPGLAGGMETQYF
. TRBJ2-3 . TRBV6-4 TGTGCCAGCAGTGACCAGAGCGGGAGCACAGATACGCAGTATTTT CASSDQSGSTDTQYF
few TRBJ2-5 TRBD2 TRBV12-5 TGTGCTAGTGGTTGGAGGACTAGCGGCCAAGAGACCCAGTACTTC CASGWRTSGQETQYF
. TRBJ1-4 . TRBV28 TGTGCCAGCAGACTACCGGGCCAGGGGCGAGAAAAACTGTTTTTT CASRLPGQGREKLFF
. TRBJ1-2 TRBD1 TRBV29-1 TGCAGTACCTGGACAGGATCTGACTATGGCTACACCTTC CSTWTGSDYGYTF
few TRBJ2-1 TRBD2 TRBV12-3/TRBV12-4 TGTACCAGTGAGGGGAGCGGGAGCTCCTACAATGAGCAGTTCTTC CTSEGSGSSYNEQFF
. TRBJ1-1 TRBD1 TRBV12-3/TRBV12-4 TGTGCCAGCAGTCAGGGACAGCCGAACACTGAAGCTTTCTTT CASSQGQPNTEAFF
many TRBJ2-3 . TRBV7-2 TGTGCCAGCAGCATATTGGGGGGCCCGCCAGATACGCAGTATTTT CASSILGGPPDTQYF
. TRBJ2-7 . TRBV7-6 TGTGCCAGCAGCCCAGGACAGTACTACGAGCAGTACTTC CASSPGQYYEQYF
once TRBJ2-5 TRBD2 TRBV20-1 TGCAGTGCTAGTCGCGAGGCGGGAGGAGAGACCCAGTACTTC CSASREAGGETQYF
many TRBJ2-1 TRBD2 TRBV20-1 TGCAGTGCTAGGGGTGGACTAGCGGGAGCCTATGAGCAGTTCTTC CSARGGLAGAYEQFF
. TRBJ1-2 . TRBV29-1 TGCAGCGTTTCGGAGACGGGTGGCTACACCTTC CSVSETGGYTF
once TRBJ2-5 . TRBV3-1 TGTGCCAGCAGCCACCGGGGTCATCAGGGGGAGACCCAGTACTTC CASSHRGHQGETQYF
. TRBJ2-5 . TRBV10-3 TGTGCCATCAGTACTCCGCTGGAGACCCAGTACTTC CAISTPLETQYF
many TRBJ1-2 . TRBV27 TGTGCCAGCAGTCCGGACGGTAACTATGGCTACACCTTC CASSPDGNYGYTF
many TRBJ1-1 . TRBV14 TGTGCCAGCAGCCAAGATGGGGGGCTCGGGATGAACACTGAAGCTTTCTTT CASSQDGGLGMNTEAFF
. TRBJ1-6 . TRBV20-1 TGCAGTGCGCGGAGAGCAGGGAGCTCCTATAATTCACCCCTCCACTTT CSARRAGSSYNSPLHF
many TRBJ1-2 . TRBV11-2 TGTGCCAGCAGCCCACTAGAAGGTGGGCGAAAACTCTATGGCTACACCTTC CASSPLEGGRKLYGYTF
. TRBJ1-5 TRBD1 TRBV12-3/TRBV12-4 TGTGCCAGCAGCTTAAAACAGGGGTGGGGCGGTCAGCCCCAGCATTTT CASSLKQGWGGQPQHF
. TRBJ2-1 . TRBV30 TGTGCCTGGAGTGTAGGGCTAGCAAATGAGCAGTTCTTC CAWSVGLANEQFF
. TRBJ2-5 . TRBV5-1 TGCGCCAGCAGCTTGGAGTCCGGGACGTTGCTCCTGGGGACCCAGTACTTC CASSLESGTLLLGTQYF
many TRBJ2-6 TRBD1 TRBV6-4 TGTGCCAGCAGTGACGACAGGGGGGGCTCTGGGGCCAACGTCCTGACTTTC CASSDDRGGSGANVLTF
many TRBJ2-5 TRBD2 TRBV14 TGTGCCAGCAGCCAATACACTAGCGTCGGGGAGACCCAGTACTTC CASSQYTSVGETQYF
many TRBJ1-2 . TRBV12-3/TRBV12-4 TGTGCCAGTCTTGTGGGGGCTAACTATGGCTACACCTTC CASLVGANYGYTF
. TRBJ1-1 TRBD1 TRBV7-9 TGTGCCAGCAGCCCCGGACAGGGAGGGGAGAGCACTGAAGCTTTCTTT CASSPGQGGESTEAFF
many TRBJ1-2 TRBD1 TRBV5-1 TGCGCCAGCAGCTCCGGACAGGACTATGGCTACACCTTC CASSSGQDYGYTF
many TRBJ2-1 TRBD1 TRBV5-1 TGCGCCAGCAGCTTGATGGTAGTGGGACAGAGGGACAATGAGCAGTTCTTC CASSLMVVGQRDNEQFF
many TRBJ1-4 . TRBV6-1 TGTGCCAGCAGTGAATTGGTGCATGAAAAACTGTTTTTT CASSELVHEKLFF
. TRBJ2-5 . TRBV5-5 TGTGCCAGCAGCTGGGGGGGCGGGAGTGAGACCCAGTACTTC CASSWGGGSETQYF
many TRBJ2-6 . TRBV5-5 TGTGCCAGCAGCTTGGAAGGCCGAGTCTCTGGGGCCAACGTCCTGACTTTC CASSLEGRVSGANVLTF
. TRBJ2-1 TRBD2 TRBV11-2 TGTGCCAGCAGCTTAGGAGCGGGACTAGCGGGAGATGAGCAGTTCTTC CASSLGAGLAGDEQFF
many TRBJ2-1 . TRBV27 TGTGCCAGCAGTTTCGAGCGGTGGAGCTCCTACAATGAGCAGTTCTTC CASSFERWSSYNEQFF
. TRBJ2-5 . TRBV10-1 TGCGCCAGCAGTGAGTCCTTCACGCAAGCGAGGGAGACCCAGTACTTC CASSESFTQARETQYF
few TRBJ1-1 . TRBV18 TGTGCCAGCTCACCGTTCTCCGGGAGAGAGAACACTGAAGCTTTCTTT CASSPFSGRENTEAFF
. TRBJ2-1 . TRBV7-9 TGTGCCAGCAGCTTACCCCTGAGGGACAAGTTCTTC CASSLPLRDKFF
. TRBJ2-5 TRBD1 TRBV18 TGTGCCAGCTCTCCCCCCTCAGAGACAGGGGGGTACTTC CASSPPSETGGYF